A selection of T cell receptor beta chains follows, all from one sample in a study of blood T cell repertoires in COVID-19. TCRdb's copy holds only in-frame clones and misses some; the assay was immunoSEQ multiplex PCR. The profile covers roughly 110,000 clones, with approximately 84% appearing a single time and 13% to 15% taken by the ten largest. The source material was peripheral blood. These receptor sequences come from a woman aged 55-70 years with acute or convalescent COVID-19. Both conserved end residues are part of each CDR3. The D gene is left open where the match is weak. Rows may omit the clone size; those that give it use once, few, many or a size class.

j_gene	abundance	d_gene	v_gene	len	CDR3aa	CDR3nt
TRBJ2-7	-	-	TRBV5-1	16	CASSLGAGTNPGEQYF	TGCGCCAGCAGCTTGGGAGCGGGGACAAACCCGGGCGAGCAGTACTTC
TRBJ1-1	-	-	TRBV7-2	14	CASSLNRVNTEAFF	TGTGCCAGCAGCTTAAATAGAGTAAACACTGAAGCTTTCTTT
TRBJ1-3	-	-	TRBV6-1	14	CASSDSFSGNTIYF	TGTGCCAGCAGTGACAGTTTCTCTGGAAACACCATATATTTT
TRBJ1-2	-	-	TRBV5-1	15	CASSLDGGTNYGYTF	TGCGCCAGCAGCTTGGACGGGGGGACTAACTATGGCTACACCTTC
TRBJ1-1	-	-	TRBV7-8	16	CASSLASGHLNTEAFF	TGTGCCAGCAGCTTAGCGTCTGGACACCTCAACACTGAAGCTTTCTTT
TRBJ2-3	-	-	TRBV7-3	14	CASSSGVITDTQYF	TGTGCCAGCAGCTCCGGGGTGATTACAGATACGCAGTATTTT
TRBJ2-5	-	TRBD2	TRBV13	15	CASSLSLAGVETQYF	TGTGCCAGCAGCTTATCTCTAGCGGGGGTGGAGACCCAGTACTTC
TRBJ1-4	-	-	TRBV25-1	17	CASSESGRGATNEKLFF	TGTGCCAGCAGTGAATCAGGCAGGGGCGCAACTAATGAAAAACTGTTTTTT
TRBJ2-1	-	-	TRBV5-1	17	CASSLIPGAPSYNEQFF	TGCGCCAGCAGCTTGATTCCAGGGGCGCCGTCCTACAATGAGCAGTTCTTC
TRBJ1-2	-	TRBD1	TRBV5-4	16	CASSLDNPGQGPLGTF	TGTGCCAGCAGCTTGGATAACCCGGGACAGGGGCCTTTAGGGACCTTC
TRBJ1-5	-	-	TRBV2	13	CASSGGAGQPQHF	TGTGCCAGCAGTGGGGGCGCGGGGCAGCCCCAGCATTTT
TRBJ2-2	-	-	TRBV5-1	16	CASSVGASRNTGELFF	TGCGCCAGCAGCGTTGGGGCCTCACGGAACACCGGGGAGCTGTTTTTT
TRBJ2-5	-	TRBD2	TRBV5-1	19	CASSTARTSGGAGQETQYF	TGCGCCAGCAGCACCGCTCGGACTAGCGGGGGGGCTGGGCAAGAGACCCAGTACTTC
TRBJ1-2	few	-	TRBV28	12	CASGKPNYGYTF	TGTGCCAGCGGCAAACCTAACTATGGCTACACCTTC
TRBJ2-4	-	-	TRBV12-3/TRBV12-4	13	CASSFSSENIQYF	TGTGCCAGCAGTTTTTCCTCAGAAAACATTCAGTACTTC
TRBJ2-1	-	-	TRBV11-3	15	CASSLGRRDYNEQFF	TGTGCCAGCAGCTTAGGGCGGAGAGACTACAATGAGCAGTTCTTC
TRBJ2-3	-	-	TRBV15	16	CATSRDRSQSSDTQYF	TGTGCCACCAGCAGAGATAGGAGCCAGTCCTCAGATACGCAGTATTTT
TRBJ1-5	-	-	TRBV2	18	CASSLISGVNYSNQPQHF	TGTGCCAGCAGTCTTATCTCGGGGGTTAACTATAGCAATCAGCCCCAGCATTTT
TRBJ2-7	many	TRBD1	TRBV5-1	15	CASSFQTGSSYEQYF	TGCGCCAGCAGCTTCCAGACAGGGAGCTCCTACGAGCAGTACTTC
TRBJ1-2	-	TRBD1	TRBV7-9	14	CASSPRTGERGYTF	TGTGCCAGCAGCCCCCGGACAGGGGAGCGAGGCTACACCTTC
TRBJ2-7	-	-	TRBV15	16	CATSSPEGLTTYEQYF	TGTGCCACCAGCAGCCCGGAGGGACTTACTACCTACGAGCAGTACTTC
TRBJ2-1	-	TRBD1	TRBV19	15	CASRIGDRGLNEQFF	TGTGCCAGCCGAATAGGGGACAGGGGGCTAAATGAGCAGTTCTTC
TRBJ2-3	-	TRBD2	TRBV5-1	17	CASSLVVLAGATDTQYF	TGCGCCAGCAGCTTGGTGGTTCTAGCGGGAGCGACAGATACGCAGTATTTT
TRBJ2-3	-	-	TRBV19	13	CASRSGGGDTQYF	TGTGCCAGTAGGAGTGGGGGAGGAGATACGCAGTATTTT
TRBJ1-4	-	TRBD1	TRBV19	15	CASNVGTVTNEKLFF	TGTGCCAGTAACGTAGGGACAGTAACTAATGAAAAACTGTTTTTT
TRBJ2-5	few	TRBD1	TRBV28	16	CASSLLGQGAWKTQYF	TGTGCCAGCAGTCTCTTGGGACAGGGGGCTTGGAAGACCCAGTACTTC
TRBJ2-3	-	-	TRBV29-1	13	CSVSGVPGDTQYF	TGCAGCGTTTCGGGAGTCCCCGGAGATACGCAGTATTTT
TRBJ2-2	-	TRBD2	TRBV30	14	CAGNGGVDTGELFF	TGTGCCGGTAACGGGGGGGTAGACACCGGGGAGCTGTTTTTT
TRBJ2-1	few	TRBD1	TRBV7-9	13	CAGRTGSYNEQFF	TGTGCCGGCCGGACAGGGTCTTACAATGAGCAGTTCTTC
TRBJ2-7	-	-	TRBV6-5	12	CASGPSEGEQYF	TGTGCCAGCGGCCCCAGTGAGGGAGAGCAGTACTTC
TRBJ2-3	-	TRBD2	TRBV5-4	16	CASSLAPSGGVDTQYF	TGTGCCAGCAGCTTGGCCCCTAGCGGGGGGGTAGATACGCAGTATTTT
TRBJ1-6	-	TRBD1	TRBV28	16	CVVTGTGSSYNSPLHF	TGTGTTGTGACAGGGACCGGGAGCTCCTATAATTCACCCCTCCACTTT
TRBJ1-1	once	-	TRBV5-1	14	CASSIRVRSTEAFF	TGCGCCAGCAGCATCAGGGTTCGTAGCACTGAAGCTTTCTTT
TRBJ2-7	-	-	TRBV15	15	CATSRARDIPYEQYF	TGTGCCACCAGCAGAGCCCGGGACATCCCCTACGAGCAGTACTTC
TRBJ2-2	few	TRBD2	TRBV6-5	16	CASSYLASGRTGELFF	TGTGCCAGCAGTTACTTAGCTAGCGGGAGAACCGGGGAGCTGTTTTTT
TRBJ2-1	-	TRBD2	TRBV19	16	CASSRGLARFYNEQFF	TGTGCCAGTAGTAGAGGACTAGCGCGCTTTTACAATGAGCAGTTCTTC
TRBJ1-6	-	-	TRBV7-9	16	CASSPTGNLYNSPLHF	TGTGCCAGCAGCCCAACAGGGAATCTATATAATTCACCCCTCCACTTT
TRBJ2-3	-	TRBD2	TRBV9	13	CASSWTSGDTQYF	TGTGCCAGCAGTTGGACTAGCGGTGATACGCAGTATTTT
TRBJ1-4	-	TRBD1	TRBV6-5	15	CASSRQGAEGEKLFF	TGTGCCAGCAGCCGCCAGGGGGCGGAGGGTGAAAAACTGTTTTTT
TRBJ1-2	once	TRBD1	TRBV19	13	CASNSGTGEIYTF	TGTGCCAGTAACTCCGGGACAGGGGAAATCTACACCTTC
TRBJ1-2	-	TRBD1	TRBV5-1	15	CASSLGDRANYGYTF	TGCGCCAGCAGCTTGGGGGACAGGGCCAACTATGGCTACACCTTC
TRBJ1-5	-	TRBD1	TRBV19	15	CASKDRGYVPEPQHF	TGTGCCAGTAAGGACAGGGGGTACGTTCCGGAGCCCCAGCATTTT
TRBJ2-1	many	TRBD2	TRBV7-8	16	CASSLTGLAGAGEQFF	TGTGCCAGCAGCTTAACGGGACTAGCGGGCGCCGGGGAGCAGTTCTTC
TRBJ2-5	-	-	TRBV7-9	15	CASSFLVGGQETQYF	TGTGCCAGCAGCTTTCTAGTTGGCGGACAAGAGACCCAGTACTTC
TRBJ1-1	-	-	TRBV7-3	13	CASSLNINTEAFF	TGTGCCAGCAGCTTAAACATCAACACTGAAGCTTTCTTT
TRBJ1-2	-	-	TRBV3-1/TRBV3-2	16	CASSQDSRASNYGYTF	TGTGCCAGCAGCCAAGATTCCAGGGCCTCTAACTATGGCTACACCTTC
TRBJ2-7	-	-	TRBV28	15	CASSLSTGFAYEQYF	TGTGCCAGCAGTTTATCCACAGGATTTGCCTACGAGCAGTACTTC
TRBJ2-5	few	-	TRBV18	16	CASSKLTSSAQETQYF	TGTGCCAGCTCAAAACTAACCTCATCGGCCCAAGAGACCCAGTACTTC
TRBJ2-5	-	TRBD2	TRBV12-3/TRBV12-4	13	CASRRGERETQYF	TGTGCCAGCAGGCGGGGGGAACGGGAGACCCAGTACTTC
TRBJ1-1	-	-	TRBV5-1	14	CASSPTLANTEAFF	TGCGCCAGCAGCCCGACACTCGCGAACACTGAAGCTTTCTTT
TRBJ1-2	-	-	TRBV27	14	CASHPAGGVYGYTF	TGTGCCAGCCACCCCGCGGGGGGCGTCTATGGCTACACCTTC